The 18 T cell receptor beta chains given below trace back to one sample, sequenced in a study of T-cell reconstitution after alpha-beta-depleted transplantation in children. Unique molecular identifiers were used in preparing the TCRbeta library. From the PCR reads, TCRdb called clonotypes with MiXCR, one entry per CDR3 protein. The sample shows roughly 300,000 distinct CDR3 sequences, 10% to 13% of them seen only once. The material sequenced was PBMCs from the stem cell graft donor, taken from the stem cell graft. These receptors were obtained from a human donor who donated a stem cell graft to a child with acute lymphoblastic leukemia.

This clonotype has a handful of counts. As DNA, the CDR3 is TGTGCCAGCAGCCGCCGGGACAGGGGTCACTCTGGGGCCAACGTCCTGACTTTC. It encodes CASSRRDRGHSGANVLTF. The chain uses TRBV6-1 and TRBJ2-6; TRBD1 matches 10 bases. The CDR3 contains 18 residues. Germline loops: CDR1 MNHNS, CDR2 SASEGT. The junction had 8 bases not matched to a gene; V was cut back by 6 bases and J by 0 bases.

This clonotype was counted between two and nine times. This chain uses TRBV24-1 with TRBJ2-3, with 7 nucleotides matching TRBD2. Germline CDR1 is KGHDR and CDR2 is SFDVKD. With V trimmed by 0 bases and J by 4 bases, 3 bases remained unmatched. The CDR3 has 15 residues. The CDR3 sequence: CATSDLAGAADTQYF. The CDR3 DNA follows: TGTGCCACCAGTGATTTGGCGGGAGCGGCAGATACGCAGTATTTT.

The chain couples TRBV7-9 to TRBJ1-2; D is ambiguous. The CDR3 sequence is 14 residues long. Germline lookup yields CDR1 SEHNR and CDR2 FQNEAQ (reference sequence). V lost 6 bases and J lost 12, with 23 bases in between. DNA of the CDR3: TGTGCCAGCAGTCGATTGACTAATCCCGCTCGGCACACCTTC. Translating it yields CASSRLTNPARHTF. Supplemented by reference TRBV7-9 and TRBJ1-2, the full variable domain reads DTGVSQNPRHKITKRGQNVTFRCDPISEHNRLYWYRQTLGQGPEFLTYFQNEAQLEKSRLLSDRFSAERPKGSFSTLEIQRTEQGDSAMYLCASSRLTNPARHTFGSGTRLTVV.

This rearrangement joins TRBV12-3 or TRBV12-4 to TRBJ2-5, with D perhaps TRBD2 (6 bases). Between the trimmed V and J ends, which lost 6 bases and 1 base, there was a span of 24 bases. The CDR3 has 18 residues. As DNA, the CDR3 is TGTGCCAGCAGCTCCGCCGGGGGAGCGGGCCACCTCCAAGAGACCCAGTACTTC. The encoded protein is CASSSAGGAGHLQETQYF.

In this sample, this clonotype turned up a few times. The chain has TRBV11-1 and TRBJ1-1, with D unresolved. CDR1 is SGHAT, CDR2 FQDESV, per germline (reference sequence). The CDR3 spans 14 residues. Trimming shortened V by 4 bases and J by 4 bases, and 13 bases separated the two germline ends. CDR3 DNA: TGTGCCAGCAGCTCCTCGAGACCGCTCACTGAAGCTTTCTTT. This translates into CASSSSRPLTEAFF.

This clonotype was observed at least ten times. The chain couples TRBV4-1 to TRBJ1-4; 10 bases line up with TRBD1. Per the germline V gene, CDR1 is MGHRA and CDR2 is YSYEKL. The CDR3 extends over 16 amino acids. Unmatched junction bases numbered 4, after V lost 1 base and J lost 5 bases. CDR3 coding DNA: TGCGCCAGCAGCCAAGGACAGGGGGCTAGGAATGAAAAACTGTTTTTT. Protein: CASSQGQGARNEKLFF.

This clonotype was observed a few times. This chain uses TRBV5-1 with TRBJ1-1; 8 nucleotides match TRBD1. V shed 4 bases and J 4 bases; nucleotides not matched to a gene: 9. CDR1 is SGHRS and CDR2 is YFSETQ in the germline V gene. CDR3 length: 15 residues. The CDR3: CASSGGQVGSTEAFF. The CDR3 nucleotides are TGCGCCAGCAGCGGGGGACAGGTCGGGAGCACTGAAGCTTTCTTT.

This clonotype has more than one count but fewer than ten. The chain employs TRBV7-9 and TRBJ2-3; the D is unclear. Trimming removed 5 bases at V and 2 bases at J, with 11 bases between. In germline, CDR1 is SEHNR, CDR2 FQNEAQ (reference sequence). CDR3 length: 14 amino acids. CDR3 bases: TGTGCCAGCAGCCCACAAGTCCTCACAGATACGCAGTATTTT. Translation: CASSPQVLTDTQYF.

This clonotype was seen ten or more times. The gene calls are TRBV29-1 and TRBJ1-3; the match to TRBD1 covers 7 bases. The CDR3 is made up of 15 amino acids. Germline V gives CDR1 SQVTM, CDR2 ANQGSEA. V shed 7 bases, J shed 0 bases, and the junction held 9 bases outside the gene matches. The CDR3 is CSATGTDRSGNTIYF. The CDR3 DNA reads TGCAGCGCGACAGGGACGGATCGCTCTGGAAACACCATATATTTT.

This clonotype showed up just a few times. This chain links TRBV7-2 with TRBJ1-4; D is possibly TRBD1 (5 bases). The germline CDR1 and CDR2 sequences are SGHTA and FQGNSA. Between the trimmed V and J ends, which lost 4 bases and 8 bases, there was a span of 17 bases. The CDR3 length is 15 residues. The CDR3, as DNA: TGTGCCAGCAGCTACTTCGACAGTCCGGGGGAAAAACTGTTTTTT. Translation gives CASSYFDSPGEKLFF.

There are a few counts of this clonotype. The chain uses TRBV7-9 and TRBJ2-6; D is perhaps TRBD1 (6 bases). The CDR3 totals 19 residues. The germline V gene encodes CDR1 SEHNR and CDR2 FQNEAQ (reference sequence). Between the trimmed V and J ends, which lost 4 bases and 0 bases, there was a span of 19 bases. CDR3 loop: CASSSTRDNYNSGANVLTF. The CDR3 coding sequence is TGTGCCAGCAGCTCCACCCGGGACAACTACAACTCTGGGGCCAACGTCCTGACTTTC.

This rearrangement joins TRBV9 to TRBJ2-1; no firm D call. This CDR3 spans 14 amino acids. V lost 3 bases and J lost 5, with 12 bases in between. In germline, CDR1 is SGDLS, CDR2 YYNGEE. The CDR3 coding sequence is TGTGCCAGCAGCGCGCCCTGGGTGGACAATGAGCAGTTCTTC. Its protein product is CASSAPWVDNEQFF.

This clonotype occurred a few times. This chain uses TRBV5-6 with TRBJ2-1; D gene ambiguous. The CDR3 length is 15 residues. With 4 bases removed from V and 4 bases from J, the gap between germline ends came to 15 bases. Germline CDR1 and CDR2: SGHDT and YYEEEE. The CDR3 loop is CASSPGGLRYNEQFF. CDR3 DNA sequence: TGTGCCAGCAGCCCGGGTGGGCTAAGGTACAATGAGCAGTTCTTC.

The table lists this clonotype with a few counts. The chain couples TRBV24-1 to TRBJ2-1; 10 bases align to TRBD2. V shed 5 bases and J 8 bases; nucleotides not matched to a gene: 5. The CDR3 has 14 amino acids. Germline CDR1 KGHDR, CDR2 SFDVKD. The CDR3 is CATSGASGSDEQFF. The DNA of the CDR3 is TGTGCCACCAGTGGAGCTAGCGGGAGCGATGAGCAGTTCTTC.

This clonotype was detected only a few times. The chain joins TRBV12-3 or TRBV12-4 to TRBJ1-5, with D hard to call. V dropped 7 bases and J dropped 1 base, with 17 bases sitting between them. The length of the CDR3 is 16 residues. The CDR3 region is CASTPFGVASNQPQHF. The DNA of the CDR3 is TGTGCCAGCACCCCCTTCGGGGTCGCGAGCAATCAGCCCCAGCATTTT.

This clonotype showed up just a few times. The chain links TRBV3-1 to TRBJ1-1; D unclear. Germline CDR1 LGHDT, CDR2 YNNKEL (reference sequence). Trimming took 3 bases from V and 1 from J, leaving 9 bases between them. The CDR3 has 14 amino acids. This CDR3 is CASSQAGKNTEAFF. CDR3 nucleotides: TGTGCCAGCAGCCAGGCAGGCAAGAACACTGAAGCTTTCTTT. The variable domain in full, completed from reference TRBV3-1 and TRBJ1-1, reads DTAVSQTPKYLVTQMGNDKSIKCEQNLGHDTMYWYKQDSKKFLKIMFSYNNKELIINETVPNRFSPKSPDKAHLNLHINSLELGDSAVYFCASSQAGKNTEAFFGQGTRLTVV.

V gene TRBV12-3 or TRBV12-4 combines with J gene TRBJ2-3, with unresolved D. The CDR3 consists of 14 residues. Trimming removed 6 bases from V and 4 bases from J, with 14 bases in between. CDR3 DNA sequence: TGTGCCAGCAGGAAACCAGCAGGTGCAGATACGCAGTATTTT. As protein: CASRKPAGADTQYF.

V and J are TRBV7-2 and TRBJ2-7; perhaps TRBD2 as D (6 bases). CDR3 length equals 15 residues. Germline V gives CDR1 SGHTA, CDR2 FQGNSA. The V and J ends lost 0 bases and 2 bases respectively, with 11 bases between them. The CDR3 DNA reads as TGTGCCAGCAGCTTAGCAGCGGGCAAAACCTACGAGCAGTACTTC. This encodes CASSLAAGKTYEQYF.